These 10 T cell receptor beta chains share one sample of origin, sequenced in a study of cytomegalovirus exposure and HLA in healthy donors. Generated by immunoSEQ multiplex PCR, the TCRdb table keeps only in-frame clones and is missing some. The sample contains 150,000 to 200,000 clones, 86% of which appear only once. The sequenced material came from PBMCs. Every receptor here comes from a woman under 30 in good health and CMV-seronegative.

V and J are TRBV18 and TRBJ1-1, with 7 bases matching TRBD1. The CDR3 has 16 residues. CDR1 and CDR2 from the germline V gene are KGHSH and LQKENI. With V trimmed by 2 bases and J by 4 bases, 10 bases remained unmatched. Written as DNA, the CDR3 is TGTGCCAGCTCACCATCGTCCACAGGGGCAGGCACTGAAGCTTTCTTT. Residues: CASSPSSTGAGTEAFF.

The chain combines TRBV12-5 with TRBJ1-1, with TRBD1 as a possible D gene (6 bases). Per the germline V gene, CDR1 is LGHNT and CDR2 is FRNRAP. The CDR3 sequence is 13 residues long. Trimming left V 2 bases short and J 4 bases short, with 8 bases between. The CDR3 DNA reads as TGTGCTAGTGGTTTGAAAGGGGGCACTGAAGCTTTCTTT. As protein: CASGLKGGTEAFF.

This chain links TRBV2 with TRBJ1-2; 10 bases map to TRBD1. Germline CDR1 reads SNHLY; CDR2 reads FYNNEI. The J segment lost 5 bases and the V segment lost 4 bases, leaving 4 bases of the junction unmatched. The CDR3 totals 14 residues. The CDR3 region is CASSGQGARYGYTF. CDR3 coding DNA: TGTGCCAGCAGTGGACAGGGGGCACGATATGGCTACACCTTC. Complete variable domain (other parts from reference TRBV2 and TRBJ1-2): EPEVTQTPSHQVTQMGQEVILRCVPISNHLYFYWYRQILGQKVEFLVSFYNNEISEKSEIFDDQFSVERPDGSNFTLKIRSTKLEDSAMYFCASSGQGARYGYTFGSGTRLTVV.

This rearrangement joins TRBV18 to TRBJ1-4; D might be TRBD1 (6 bases). Between the trimmed V and J ends, which lost 0 bases and 4 bases, there was a span of 9 bases. The germline gives CDR1 KGHSH, CDR2 LQKENI. The CDR3 runs to 15 residues. The CDR3 sequence: CASSPPEGVNEKLFF. Written as DNA, the CDR3 is TGTGCCAGCTCACCACCCGAGGGGGTTAATGAAAAACTGTTTTTT.

The J gene is TRBJ2-2, the V gene TRBV29-1, with TRBD1 matching 9 bases. Trimming at V came to 6 bases and at J to 3 bases, leaving 14 bases not matched to a gene. This CDR3 is built from 17 residues. Looked up from germline, CDR1 is SQVTM and CDR2 is ANQGSEA. CDR3 in amino acids: CSVSGQGSVRDTGELFF. CDR3 in DNA: TGCAGCGTATCGGGACAGGGATCCGTCCGCGACACCGGGGAGCTGTTTTTT.

J is TRBJ1-2 and V is TRBV30, with D tentatively TRBD1 (5 bases). Trimming took off 0 bases at V and 1 base at J, with 9 bases between the two ends. Per germline, CDR1 GTSNPN and CDR2 SVGIG (reference sequence). The CDR3 totals 14 residues. The CDR3 DNA reads as TGTGCCTGGAGTGTTACAAGGGGTAACTATGGCTACACCTTC. This codes for CAWSVTRGNYGYTF.

The V and J genes are TRBV28 and TRBJ2-1; D remains ambiguous. The length of the CDR3 is 15 residues. Germline V gives CDR1 MDHEN, CDR2 SYDVKM. Trimming pared 5 bases from V and 8 bases from J, leaving 19 bases between. The CDR3 coding sequence is TGTGCCAGCAGTCCCCCTGGGTCAGGAACCCATGAGCAGTTCTTC. It codes for CASSPPGSGTHEQFF.

The chain employs TRBV15 and TRBJ2-7; no reliable D call. Germline V CDR1 and CDR2: LNHNV, YYDKDF (reference sequence). Trimming left V 3 bases short and J 3 bases short, with 9 bases between. The CDR3 covers 13 residues. The chain's CDR3 is CATSSHSLYEQYF. The CDR3 DNA sequence: TGTGCCACCAGCAGCCACAGCCTCTACGAGCAGTACTTC.

The chain couples TRBV28 to TRBJ2-5; TRBD2 aligns across 15 bases. The CDR3 length is 14 residues. Germline V gene data show CDR1 as MDHEN and CDR2 as SYDVKM. The V segment lost 9 bases and the J segment 5 bases; nucleotides outside the gene matches: 4. The CDR3 sequence: CASGTSGGSETQYF. The CDR3 DNA reads as TGTGCCAGTGGGACTAGCGGGGGGAGTGAGACCCAGTACTTC.

The chain has TRBV6-1 and TRBJ2-5; no reliable D call. Deletions cut 6 bases from V and 2 bases from J, with 13 bases between. This CDR3 contains 14 residues. The germline V gene encodes CDR1 MNHNS and CDR2 SASEGT. As DNA, the CDR3 is TGTGCCAGCAGCTTTAAAAACCTACAAGAGACCCAGTACTTC. It translates to CASSFKNLQETQYF.